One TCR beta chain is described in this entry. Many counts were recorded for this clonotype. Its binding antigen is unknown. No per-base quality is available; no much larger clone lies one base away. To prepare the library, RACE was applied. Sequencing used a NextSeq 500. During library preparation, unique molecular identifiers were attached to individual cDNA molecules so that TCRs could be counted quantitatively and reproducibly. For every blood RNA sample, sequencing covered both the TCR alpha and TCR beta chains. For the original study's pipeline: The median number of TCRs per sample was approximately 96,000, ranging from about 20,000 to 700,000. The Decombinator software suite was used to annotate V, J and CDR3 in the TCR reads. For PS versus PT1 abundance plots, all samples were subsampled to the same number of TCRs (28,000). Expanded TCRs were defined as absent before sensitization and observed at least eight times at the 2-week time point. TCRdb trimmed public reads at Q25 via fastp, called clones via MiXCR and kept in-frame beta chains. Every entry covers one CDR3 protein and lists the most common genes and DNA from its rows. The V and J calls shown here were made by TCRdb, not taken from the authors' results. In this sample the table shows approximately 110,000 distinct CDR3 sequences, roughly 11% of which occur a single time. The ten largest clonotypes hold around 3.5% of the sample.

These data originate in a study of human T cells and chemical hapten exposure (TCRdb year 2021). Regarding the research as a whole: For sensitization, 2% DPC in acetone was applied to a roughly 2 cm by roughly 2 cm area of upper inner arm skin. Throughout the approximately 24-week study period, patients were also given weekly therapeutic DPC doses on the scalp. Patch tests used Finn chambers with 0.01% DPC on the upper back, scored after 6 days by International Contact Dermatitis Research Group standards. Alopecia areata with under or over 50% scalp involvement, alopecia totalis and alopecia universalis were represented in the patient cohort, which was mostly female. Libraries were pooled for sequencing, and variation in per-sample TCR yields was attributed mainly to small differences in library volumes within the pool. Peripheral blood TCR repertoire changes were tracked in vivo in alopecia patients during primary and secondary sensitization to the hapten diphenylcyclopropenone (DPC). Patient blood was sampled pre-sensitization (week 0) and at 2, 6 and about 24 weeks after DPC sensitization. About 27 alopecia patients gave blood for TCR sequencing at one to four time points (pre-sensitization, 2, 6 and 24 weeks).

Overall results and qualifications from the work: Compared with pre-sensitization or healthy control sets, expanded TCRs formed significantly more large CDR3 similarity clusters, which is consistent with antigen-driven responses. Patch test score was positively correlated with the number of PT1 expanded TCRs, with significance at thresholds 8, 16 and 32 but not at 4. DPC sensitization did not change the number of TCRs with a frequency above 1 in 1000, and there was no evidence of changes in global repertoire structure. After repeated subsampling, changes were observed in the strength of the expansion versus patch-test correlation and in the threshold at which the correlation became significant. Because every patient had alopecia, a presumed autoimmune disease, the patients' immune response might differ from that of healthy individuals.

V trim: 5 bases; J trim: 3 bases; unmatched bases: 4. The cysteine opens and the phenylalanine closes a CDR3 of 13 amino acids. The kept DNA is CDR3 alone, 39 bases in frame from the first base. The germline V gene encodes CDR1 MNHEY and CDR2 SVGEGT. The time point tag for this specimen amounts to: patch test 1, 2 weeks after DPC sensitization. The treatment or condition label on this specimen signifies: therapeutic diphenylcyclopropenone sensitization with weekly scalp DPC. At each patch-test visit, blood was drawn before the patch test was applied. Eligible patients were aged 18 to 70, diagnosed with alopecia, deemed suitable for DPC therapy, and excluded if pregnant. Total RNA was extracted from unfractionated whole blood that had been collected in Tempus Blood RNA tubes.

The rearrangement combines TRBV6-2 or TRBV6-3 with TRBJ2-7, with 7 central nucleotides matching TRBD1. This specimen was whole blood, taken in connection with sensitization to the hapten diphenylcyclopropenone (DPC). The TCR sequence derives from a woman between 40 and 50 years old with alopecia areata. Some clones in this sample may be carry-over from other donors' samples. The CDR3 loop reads CASSPGQIYEQYF. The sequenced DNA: TGTGCCAGCAGTCCGGGACAGATCTACGAGCAGTACTTC.